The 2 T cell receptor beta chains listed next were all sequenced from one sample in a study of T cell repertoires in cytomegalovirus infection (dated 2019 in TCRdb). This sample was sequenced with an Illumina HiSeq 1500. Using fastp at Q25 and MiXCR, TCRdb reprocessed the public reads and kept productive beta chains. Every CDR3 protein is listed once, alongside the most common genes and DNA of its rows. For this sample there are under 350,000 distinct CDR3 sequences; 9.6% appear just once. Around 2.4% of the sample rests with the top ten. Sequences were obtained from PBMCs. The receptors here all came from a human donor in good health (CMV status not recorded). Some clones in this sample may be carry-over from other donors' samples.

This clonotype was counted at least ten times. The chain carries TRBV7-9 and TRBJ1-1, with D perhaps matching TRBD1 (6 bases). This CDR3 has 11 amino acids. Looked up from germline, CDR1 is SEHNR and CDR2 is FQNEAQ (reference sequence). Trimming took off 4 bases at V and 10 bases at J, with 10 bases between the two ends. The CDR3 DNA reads TGTGCCAGCAGCTCACAGGGTCTAGCTTTCTTT. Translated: CASSSQGLAFF.

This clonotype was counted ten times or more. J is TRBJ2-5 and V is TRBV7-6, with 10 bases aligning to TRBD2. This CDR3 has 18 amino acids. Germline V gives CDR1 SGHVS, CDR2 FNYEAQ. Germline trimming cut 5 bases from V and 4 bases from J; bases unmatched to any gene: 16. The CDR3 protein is CASSPIIQRGGILETQYF. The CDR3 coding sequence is TGTGCCAGCAGCCCCATCATCCAGCGGGGGGGGATTTTAGAGACCCAGTACTTC.